In its sample, the clone carrying this T cell receptor beta chain was seen a few times. This sample is drawn from a study of blood T cells in healthy people across ages. Each sample provided at least 6 micrograms of extracted total RNA. The CDR3 has 13 residues. With 5 bases removed from V and 3 bases from J, the gap between germline ends came to 11 bases. Germline V gene sequence: CDR1 DFQATT, CDR2 SNEGSKA (reference sequence). Together with a sample-barcoded 5' primer, a J-beta primer mix was included in a second PCR lasting about 7 to 11 cycles. TCRdb reprocessed the 5' RACE reads via MiXCR and lists one record per CDR3 protein. Of under 2 million distinct CDR3 sequences listed, 34% are singletons.

V usage is TRBV20-1 and J usage is TRBJ2-4, with no clear D. This TCR came from a woman aged 25-40 years in good health. Sequencing input: blood. The CDR3 DNA follows: TGCAGTGCTGAATATCCTAGCAAAAACATTCAGTACTTC. The encoded protein is CSAEYPSKNIQYF.